This entry lists 2 T cell receptor beta chains sequenced from one sample in a study of shared clonotypes between healthy human individuals. TCRdb's table, derived via immunoSEQ multiplex PCR, lists solely in-frame clones and lacks some. Altogether some 2.3 million clones are present, approximately 93% being singletons, with the ten largest covering 0.39%. The sequenced sample consisted of naive CD4+ T cells from PBMCs. Stated subset: CD45RA+ positively selected. These receptors were taken from a man aged 18 to 29 in good health. Some clones in this sample may be carry-over from other donors' samples.

The chain uses TRBV29-1 and TRBJ2-3, with a tentative D call TRBD2 (5 bases). The CDR3 sequence is 18 residues long. V gave up 1 base and J gave up 1 base, with 21 bases separating them. Germline CDR1 reads SQVTM; CDR2 reads ANQGSEA. This CDR3 is CSVEGMFRTGYRTDTQYF. The DNA of the CDR3 is TGCAGCGTTGAAGGAATGTTTCGGACGGGATACCGCACAGATACGCAGTATTTT.

The chain recombines TRBV2 with TRBJ1-5, with 7 bases matching TRBD1. Losses at the gene ends were 5 bases for V and 2 bases for J; bases not matched to a gene: 3. In germline, CDR1 is SNHLY, CDR2 FYNNEI. This CDR3 contains 14 residues. The CDR3 is CASSQQGGNQPQHF. CDR3 bases: TGTGCCAGCAGTCAGCAGGGGGGCAATCAGCCCCAGCATTTT.